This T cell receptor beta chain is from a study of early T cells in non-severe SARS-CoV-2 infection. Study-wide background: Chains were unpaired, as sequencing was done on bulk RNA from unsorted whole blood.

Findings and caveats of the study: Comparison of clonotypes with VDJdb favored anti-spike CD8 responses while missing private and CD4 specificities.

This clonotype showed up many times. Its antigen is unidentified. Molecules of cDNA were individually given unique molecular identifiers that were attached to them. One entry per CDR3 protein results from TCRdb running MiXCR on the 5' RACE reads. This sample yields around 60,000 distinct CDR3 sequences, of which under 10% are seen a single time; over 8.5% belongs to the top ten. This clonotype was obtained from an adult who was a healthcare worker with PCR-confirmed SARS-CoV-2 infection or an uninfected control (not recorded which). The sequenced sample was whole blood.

CDR3: CSASAVGNEQFF. CDR3 sequence (DNA): TGCAGTGCTAGTGCAGTAGGGAATGAGCAGTTCTTC. J is TRBJ2-1 and V is TRBV20-1; D not resolved. Germline V gene lookup returns CDR1 DFQATT and CDR2 SNEGSKA (reference sequence). CDR3 length equals 12 residues. V lost 3 bases and J 7 bases, leaving 10 bases between the germline ends.